A selection of T cell receptor beta chains follows, all from one sample in a study of breast tumors, draining lymph nodes, adjacent tissues. TCRdb re-analysed the multiplex PCR reads in MiXCR, keeping a single row per CDR3 protein. This sample carries approximately 40,000 distinct CDR3 sequences, approximately 37% of them seen once, and the ten largest clones take about a tenth. Sequencing was carried out using breast tumor tissue. The receptors originated from a female donor with breast cancer. Some clones in this sample may be carry-over from other donors' samples. CDR3s include the opening cysteine and the closing phenylalanine or tryptophan. The D gene is left open where the match is weak. Part of the rows lack a size; the others show once, few, many or a class for expanded clones.

>many|NA|TRBV20-1|TRBJ1-5
CSARDRAGAQPQHF
TGCAGTGCTAGAGATAGGGCAGGGGCTCAGCCCCAGCATTTT
>many|TRBD2|TRBV29-1|TRBJ2-5
CSVTSGTETQYF
TGCAGCGTGACTAGCGGGACAGAGACCCAGTACTTC
>few|NA|TRBV30|TRBJ1-2
CAWGAGRDYGYTF
TGTGCCTGGGGGGCAGGGAGGGACTATGGCTACACCTTC
>once|TRBD1|TRBV20-1|TRBJ1-6
CSARPTGEGYSPLHF
TGCAGTGCAAGACCCACAGGGGAGGGTTATTCACCCCTCCACTTT
>many|NA|TRBV19|TRBJ2-3
CASSTYLSTDTQYF
TGTGCCAGTAGTACTTACCTCTCCACAGATACGCAGTATTTT
>NA|TRBD2|TRBV10-3|TRBJ2-3
CAIKWGTGLAGNTDTQYF
TGTGCCATCAAATGGGGGACGGGACTAGCGGGCAACACAGATACGCAGTATTTT
>NA|TRBD2|TRBV7-3|TRBJ2-2
CASSLGLASGELFF
TGTGCCAGCAGCTTAGGACTAGCTTCCGGGGAGCTGTTTTTT
>few|TRBD1|TRBV4-1|TRBJ2-2
CASTVDRDSNTGELFF
TGCGCCAGCACCGTCGACAGGGATTCGAACACCGGGGAGCTGTTTTTT
>NA|NA|TRBV6-1|TRBJ2-3
CASTQLVAGGTDTQYF
TGTGCCAGCACCCAATTAGTGGCGGGTGGGACAGATACGCAGTATTTT
>NA|NA|TRBV4-1|TRBJ1-1
CASSQDTGAGTEAFF
TGCGCCAGCAGCCAAGATACGGGGGCGGGTACTGAAGCTTTCTTT
>NA|TRBD2|TRBV7-3|TRBJ2-7
CASPYSQLAGSSYEQYF
TGTGCCAGCCCTTATTCCCAACTAGCGGGGAGCTCCTACGAGCAGTACTTC
>many|NA|TRBV19|TRBJ2-4
CASSIAIRERAKNIQYF
TGTGCCAGTAGTATCGCAATCAGGGAGCGAGCCAAAAACATTCAGTACTTC
>NA|NA|TRBV24-1|TRBJ1-5
CATSDWRGGQPQHF
TGTGCCACCAGTGATTGGAGAGGGGGGCAGCCCCAGCATTTT
>once|TRBD1|TRBV2|TRBJ1-1
CASSYGQGVGHTEASF
TGTGCCAGCAGTTACGGACAGGGGGTGGGTCACACTGAAGCTTCCTTT
>NA|NA|TRBV30|TRBJ1-1
CAWSDGYNTEAFF
TGTGCCTGGAGTGACGGGTATAACACTGAAGCTTTCTTT
>few|TRBD2|TRBV12-3/TRBV12-4|TRBJ2-3
CASSFRGLAGDPKEADTQYF
TGTGCCAGCAGTTTTCGTGGACTAGCGGGAGATCCCAAGGAGGCAGATACGCAGTATTTT
>medium-sized|NA|TRBV20-1|TRBJ2-1
CSEASSYNEQFF
TGCAGTGAAGCTAGCTCCTACAATGAGCAGTTCTTC
>many|NA|TRBV2|TRBJ2-2
CASSGGPRAGELFF
TGTGCCAGCAGTGGAGGACCCCGCGCCGGGGAGCTGTTTTTT
>many|TRBD1|TRBV7-2|TRBJ2-7
CASSLAAGTGLGEQYF
TGTGCCAGCAGCTTAGCGGCCGGGACAGGGCTTGGCGAGCAGTACTTC
>NA|NA|TRBV7-3|TRBJ2-7
CASSLAAGYEQYF
TGTGCCAGCAGCTTAGCCGCGGGCTACGAGCAGTACTTC
>many|TRBD2|TRBV4-3|TRBJ2-1
CASSQDQASGIYNEQFF
TGCGCCAGCAGCCAAGATCAAGCTAGCGGGATTTACAATGAGCAGTTCTTC
>NA|TRBD2|TRBV7-2|TRBJ2-2
CASSYRGGPGELFF
TGTGCCAGCAGCTATAGGGGAGGGCCCGGGGAGCTGTTTTTT
>many|NA|TRBV10-3|TRBJ2-5
CAIGREPQETQYF
TGTGCCATAGGTCGGGAGCCCCAAGAGACCCAGTACTTC
>NA|NA|TRBV2|TRBJ2-5
CAISVGLAQETQYF
TGTGCCATCAGTGTTGGGCTGGCGCAAGAGACCCAGTACTTC
>NA|NA|TRBV15|TRBJ2-3
CATSRDRPGTDTQYF
TGTGCCACCAGCAGAGATCGGCCTGGCACAGATACGCAGTATTTT
>NA|TRBD2|TRBV6-2/TRBV6-3|TRBJ2-7
CASSWETSGDPYEQYF
TGTGCCAGCAGTTGGGAGACTAGCGGGGACCCCTACGAGCAGTACTTC
>few|NA|TRBV19|TRBJ2-2
CASRGAHTGELFF
TGTGCCAGTAGGGGGGCGCACACCGGGGAGCTGTTTTTT
>many|NA|TRBV5-5|TRBJ1-3
CASSLRQLTSGNTIYF
TGTGCCAGCAGCCTAAGACAGCTTACCTCTGGAAACACCATATATTTT
>NA|TRBD2|TRBV4-1|TRBJ2-3
CASSHILAGPADTQYF
TGCGCCAGCAGCCACATCTTAGCGGGCCCCGCGGATACGCAGTATTTT
>many|NA|TRBV6-2/TRBV6-3|TRBJ1-2
CASSYQENYGYTF
TGTGCCAGCAGTTACCAGGAGAACTATGGCTACACCTTC
>few|NA|TRBV20-1|TRBJ2-4
CSATDSLTKNIQYF
TGCAGTGCCACGGACAGTTTAACCAAAAACATTCAGTACTTC
>many|NA|TRBV6-5|TRBJ2-1
CASSYSWHSSYNEQFF
TGTGCCAGCAGTTACTCGTGGCATAGCTCCTACAATGAGCAGTTCTTC
>many|NA|TRBV15|TRBJ2-7
CATSINPGRVEQYF
TGTGCCACCAGCATTAACCCAGGAAGGGTCGAGCAGTACTTC
>large|NA|TRBV6-1|TRBJ2-1
CASSPGTPLLHEQFF
TGTGCCAGCAGCCCCGGGACGCCTCTGTTACATGAGCAGTTCTTC
>many|NA|TRBV12-3/TRBV12-4|TRBJ1-5
CASSLRRGRTTYNQPQHF
TGTGCCAGCAGTTTACGAAGGGGTAGGACCACCTATAATCAGCCCCAGCATTTT